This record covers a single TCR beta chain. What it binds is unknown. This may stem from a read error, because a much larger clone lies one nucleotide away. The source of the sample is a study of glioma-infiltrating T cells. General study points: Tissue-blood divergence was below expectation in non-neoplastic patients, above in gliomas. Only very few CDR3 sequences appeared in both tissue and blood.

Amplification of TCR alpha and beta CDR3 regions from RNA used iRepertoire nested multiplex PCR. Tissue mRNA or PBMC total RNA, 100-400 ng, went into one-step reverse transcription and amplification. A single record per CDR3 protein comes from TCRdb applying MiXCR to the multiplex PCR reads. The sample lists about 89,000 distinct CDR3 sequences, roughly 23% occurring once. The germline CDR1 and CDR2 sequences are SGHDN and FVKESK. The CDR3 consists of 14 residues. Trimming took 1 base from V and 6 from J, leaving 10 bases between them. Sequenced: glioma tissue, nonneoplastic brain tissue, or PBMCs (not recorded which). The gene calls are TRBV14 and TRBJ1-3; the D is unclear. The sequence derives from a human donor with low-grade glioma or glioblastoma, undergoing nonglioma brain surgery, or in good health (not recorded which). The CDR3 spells CASSQVDLLNTIYF. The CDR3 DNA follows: TGTGCCAGCAGCCAAGTGGACCTACTAAACACCATATATTTT. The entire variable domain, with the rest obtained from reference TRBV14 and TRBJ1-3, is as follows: EAGVTQFPSHSVIEKGQTVTLRCDPISGHDNLYWYRRVMGKEIKFLLHFVKESKQDESGMPNNRFLAERTGGTYSTLKVQPAELEDSGVYFCASSQVDLLNTIYFGEGSWLTVV.